Following are 5 T cell receptor beta chains from one sample sequenced in a study of CD8+ T cells in alopecia areata. RNA, once extracted, was reverse transcribed into cDNA for use as the sequencing template. TCRdb keeps only in-frame clones here, not all; method: immunoSEQ multiplex PCR. The sample holds about 210,000 clones; about 40% are singletons and the top ten take roughly 2.8%. Treatment indicated: oral pan-JAK inhibitor, 5-10 mg twice daily. The sequencing here drew on CD4+ T cells sorted from blood, taken at approximately week 36, from a patient treated with tofacitinib. The receptors come from a human donor with alopecia areata.

This clone was counted only a few times. The V call is TRBV2, the J call TRBJ1-1; D not resolved. V dropped 3 bases and J dropped 4 bases, with 9 bases sitting between them. The CDR3 extends over 13 amino acids. From germline, CDR1 is SNHLY and CDR2 FYNNEI. CDR3 sequence reads: CASSEEGGTEAFF. In nucleotides, the CDR3 is TGTGCCAGCAGTGAGGAGGGTGGCACTGAAGCTTTCTTT.

The V and J genes are TRBV5-1 and TRBJ2-7, with 7 nucleotides matching TRBD2. The CDR3 sequence is 13 residues long. V lost 7 bases, J lost 4 bases, and 8 bases stayed unmatched. In germline, CDR1 is SGHRS, CDR2 YFSETQ. The CDR3 protein is CASGRALEYEQYF. In DNA, the CDR3 is TGCGCCAGCGGGAGGGCCCTAGAGTACGAGCAGTACTTC.

This clone was recorded many times. The chain recombines TRBV15 with TRBJ1-5; D unclear. CDR3 size: 16 residues. CDR1 LNHNV and CDR2 YYDKDF come from the germline V gene (reference sequence). V lost 0 bases to trimming and J lost 1 base, with 10 bases between them. DNA of the CDR3: TGTGCCACCAGCAGAGACAGGTCCGGGAGCAATCAGCCCCAGCATTTT. This gives the protein CATSRDRSGSNQPQHF.

The genes are TRBV15 and TRBJ1-4; possible D gene TRBD1, 6 bases. The CDR3 contains 15 residues. The V gene's germline CDR1 is LNHNV and CDR2 YYDKDF (reference sequence). The ends were cut back, 5 bases at V and 6 bases at J, with 16 bases in the middle. This chain's CDR3 is CATSAGGGHDEKLFF. The CDR3 DNA reads as TGTGCCACCAGCGCCGGAGGGGGGCACGATGAAAAACTGTTTTTT.

The chain carries TRBV29-1 and TRBJ2-1, with a tentative D call TRBD1 (6 bases). Germline-derived CDR1 and CDR2 are SQVTM and ANQGSEA. CDR3 length: 13 residues. V lost 4 bases to trimming and J lost 2 bases, with 9 bases between them. CDR3 region: CSVARGTYNEQFF. The CDR3 coding sequence is TGCAGCGTTGCCAGGGGAACCTACAATGAGCAGTTCTTC.